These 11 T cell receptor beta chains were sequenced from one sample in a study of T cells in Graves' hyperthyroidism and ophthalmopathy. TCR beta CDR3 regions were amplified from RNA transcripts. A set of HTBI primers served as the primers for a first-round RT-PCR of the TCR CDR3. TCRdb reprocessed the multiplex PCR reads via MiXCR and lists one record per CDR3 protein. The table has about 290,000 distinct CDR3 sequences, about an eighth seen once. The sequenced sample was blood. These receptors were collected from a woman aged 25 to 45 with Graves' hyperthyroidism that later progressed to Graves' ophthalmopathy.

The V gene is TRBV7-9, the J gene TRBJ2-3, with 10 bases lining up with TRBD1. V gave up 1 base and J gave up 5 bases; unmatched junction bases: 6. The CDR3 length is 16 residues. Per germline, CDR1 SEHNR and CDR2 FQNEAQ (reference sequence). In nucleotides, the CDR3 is TGTGCCAGCAGCTTAGGGGACAGGGGCCGAGGAGATACGCAGTATTTT. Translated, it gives CASSLGDRGRGDTQYF. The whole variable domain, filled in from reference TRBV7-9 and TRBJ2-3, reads DTGVSQNPRHKITKRGQNVTFRCDPISEHNRLYWYRQTLGQGPEFLTYFQNEAQLEKSRLLSDRFSAERPKGSFSTLEIQRTEQGDSAMYLCASSLGDRGRGDTQYFGPGTRLTVL.

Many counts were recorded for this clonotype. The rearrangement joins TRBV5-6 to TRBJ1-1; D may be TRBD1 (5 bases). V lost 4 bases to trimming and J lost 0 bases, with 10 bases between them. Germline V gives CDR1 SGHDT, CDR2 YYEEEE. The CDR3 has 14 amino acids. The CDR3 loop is CASSPWTLNTEAFF. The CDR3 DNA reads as TGTGCCAGCAGCCCGTGGACATTGAACACTGAAGCTTTCTTT.

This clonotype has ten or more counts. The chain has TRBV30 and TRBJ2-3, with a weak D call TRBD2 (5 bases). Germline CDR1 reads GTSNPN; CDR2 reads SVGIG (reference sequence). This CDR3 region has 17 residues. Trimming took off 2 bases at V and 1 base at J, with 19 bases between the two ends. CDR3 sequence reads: CAWSPGRLTTGTDTQYF. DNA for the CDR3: TGTGCCTGGAGTCCCGGACGACTGACTACTGGCACAGATACGCAGTATTTT.

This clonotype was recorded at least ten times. The CDR3 sequence is CASSPSLEGGGYTF. In DNA, the CDR3 is TGTGCCAGCTCACCAAGTTTGGAAGGGGGCGGCTACACCTTC. The genes are TRBV18 and TRBJ1-2; TRBD1 matches at 7 bases. Trimming removed 2 bases from V and 8 bases from J; junction bases left unmatched: 8. CDR3 length: 14 residues. Germline V gene data show CDR1 as KGHSH and CDR2 as LQKENI.

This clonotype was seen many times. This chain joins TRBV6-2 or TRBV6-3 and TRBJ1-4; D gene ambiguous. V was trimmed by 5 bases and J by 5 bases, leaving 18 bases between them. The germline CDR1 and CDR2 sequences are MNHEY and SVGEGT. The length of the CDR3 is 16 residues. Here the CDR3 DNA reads TGTGCCAGCAGTACCCACGTCGGAAGGAACAATGAAAAACTGTTTTTT. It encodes CASSTHVGRNNEKLFF.

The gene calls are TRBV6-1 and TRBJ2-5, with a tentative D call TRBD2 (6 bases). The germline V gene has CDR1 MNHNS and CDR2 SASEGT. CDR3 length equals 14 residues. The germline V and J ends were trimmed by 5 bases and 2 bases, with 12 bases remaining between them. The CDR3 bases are TGTGCCAGCAGTTACAACGGGAGACAAGAGACCCAGTACTTC. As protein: CASSYNGRQETQYF.

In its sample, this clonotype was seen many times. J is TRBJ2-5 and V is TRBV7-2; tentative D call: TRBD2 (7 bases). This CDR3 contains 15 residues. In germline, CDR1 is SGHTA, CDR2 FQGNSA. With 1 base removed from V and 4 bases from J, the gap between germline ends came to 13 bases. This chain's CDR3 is CASSLGGGGGETQYF. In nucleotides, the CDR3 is TGTGCCAGCAGCTTAGGTGGGGGCGGGGGAGAGACCCAGTACTTC.

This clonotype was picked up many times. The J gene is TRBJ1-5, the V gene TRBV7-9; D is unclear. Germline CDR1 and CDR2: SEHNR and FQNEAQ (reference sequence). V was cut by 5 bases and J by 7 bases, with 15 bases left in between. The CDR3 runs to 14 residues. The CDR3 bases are TGTGCCAGCAGCCAGACCGGTCCCCAGCAGCCCCAGCATTTT. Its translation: CASSQTGPQQPQHF.

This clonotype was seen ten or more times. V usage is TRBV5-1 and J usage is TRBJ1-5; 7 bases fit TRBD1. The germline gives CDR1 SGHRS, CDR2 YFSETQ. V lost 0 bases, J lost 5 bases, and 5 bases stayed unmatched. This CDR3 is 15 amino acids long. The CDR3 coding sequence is TGCGCCAGCAGCTTGGCGACAGGGACGTATCAGCCCCAGCATTTT. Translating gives CASSLATGTYQPQHF. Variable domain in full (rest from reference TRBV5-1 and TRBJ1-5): KAGVTQTPRYLIKTRGQQVTLSCSPISGHRSVSWYQQTPGQGLQFLFEYFSETQRNKGNFPGRFSGRQFSNSRSEMNVSTLELGDSALYLCASSLATGTYQPQHFGDGTRLSIL.

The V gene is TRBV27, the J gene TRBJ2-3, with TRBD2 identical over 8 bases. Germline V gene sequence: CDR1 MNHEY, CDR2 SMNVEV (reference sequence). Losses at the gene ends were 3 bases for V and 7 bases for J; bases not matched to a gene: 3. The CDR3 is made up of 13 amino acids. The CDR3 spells CASSFRGGYTQYF. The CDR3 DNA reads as TGTGCCAGCAGTTTTCGGGGGGGATATACGCAGTATTTT.

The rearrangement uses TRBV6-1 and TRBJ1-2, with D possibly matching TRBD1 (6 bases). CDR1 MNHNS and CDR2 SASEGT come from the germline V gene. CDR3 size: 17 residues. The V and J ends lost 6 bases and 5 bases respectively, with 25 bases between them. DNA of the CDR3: TGTGCCAGCAGGGTTAGCACAGGGAGCGCGGCCCAGTATGGCTACACCTTC. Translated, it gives CASRVSTGSAAQYGYTF.